One and the same sample provided the 18 T cell receptor beta chains below, sequenced in a study of T cells in women clearing cervical HPV infection. Sequencing used immunoSEQ multiplex PCR; TCRdb keeps in-frame clones, though not all of them. In all, the sample yields 25,000 or so clones. Sequenced input: blood buffy coat. The receptors derive from a woman aged 18-70 years with a cervical HPV16 infection that either progressed to CIN3+ or cleared (not recorded which).

Remarks on this clone: The CDR3 end falls 3 residues outside the read, so it is completed with the germline J gene. The chain is built from TRBV28 and TRBJ2-5; 8 bases map to TRBD1. The germline gives CDR1 MDHEN, CDR2 SYDVKM. After removal of 5 bases from V and 5 bases from J, the junction contained 13 bases not matched to a gene. The CDR3 sequence is 16 residues long. The sequenced CDR3 bases are TGTGCCAGCAGTCCCCCGGGACAGGTGCTGGCGGAGACC. It encodes CASSPPGQVLAET. The full CDR3 protein reads CASSPPGQVLAETQYF. Full variable domain (outside the CDR3, taken from reference TRBV28 and TRBJ2-5): DVKVTQSSRYLVKRTGEKVFLECVQDMDHENMFWYRQDPGLGLRLIYFSYDVKMKEKGDIPEGYSVSREKKERFSLILESASTNQTSMYLCASSPPGQVLAETQYFGPGTRLLVL.

Of note for this clone: The CDR3 goes on 3 residues after the read ends, and that part is filled in from the germline J gene. This chain links TRBV7-8 with TRBJ2-3; tentative D call: TRBD2 (5 bases). Germline V gene lookup returns CDR1 SGHVS and CDR2 FQNEAQ. The CDR3 runs to 16 residues. The CDR3 DNA, read in part, is TGTGCCAGCAGCTCTTCAAGGATGAGGGTTGAAGAGACG. Its translation: CASSSSRMRVEET. The complete CDR3 protein is CASSSSRMRVEETQYF.

Here the CDR3 reads CASSLGSGGRNTDTQYF. The DNA read from the CDR3 is TGTGCCAGCAGCTTAGGGAGCGGGGGGCGGAATACAGATACG. The chain combines TRBV7-6 with TRBJ2-3, with 9 bases identical to TRBD2. The read ends 3 residues shy of where the CDR3 ends; the end is completed using the germline J gene. Germline-derived CDR1 and CDR2 are SGHVS and FNYEAQ. Trimming removed 1 base from V and 3 bases from J; junction bases left unmatched: 8. CDR3 length: 17 residues. The entire variable domain, with the rest obtained from reference TRBV7-6 and TRBJ2-3, is as follows: GAGVSQSPRYKVTKRGQDVALRCDPISGHVSLYWYRQALGQGPEFLTYFNYEAQQDKSGLPNDRFSAERPEGSISTLTIQRTEQRDSAMYRCASSLGSGGRNTDTQYFGPGTRLTVL.

Concerning this clone itself: Read sequence stops 3 residues before the CDR3 end, and the germline J gene provides the missing end. The V and J genes are TRBV5-1 and TRBJ2-1; 14 bases agree with TRBD2. Germline CDR1 is SGHRS and CDR2 is YFSETQ. After removal of 0 bases from V and 9 bases from J, the junction contained 8 bases not matched to a gene. The CDR3 is 17 residues long. CDR3 protein: CASSLVGLAGVGGEQFF. The DNA read from the CDR3 is TGCGCCAGCAGCTTGGTGGGACTAGCGGGAGTAGGTGGTGAG.

A word on this clone: Read coverage stops 3 residues before the CDR3 terminus; the germline J gene supplies the remainder. The rearrangement joins TRBV5-4 to TRBJ1-6; D may be TRBD1 (6 bases). Germline V gives CDR1 SGHNT, CDR2 YYREEE (reference sequence). Deletions cut 1 base from V and 5 bases from J, with 10 bases between. CDR3 length: 15 residues. The CDR3 here is CASSLTGSNNSPLHF. CDR3 DNA (partial): TGTGCCAGCAGCTTGACAGGGTCAAATAATTCACCC.

Concerning this clone: With the read ending 3 residues before the CDR3 end, the germline J gene is used to fill in that end. The chain uses TRBV10-3 and TRBJ1-5; D is perhaps TRBD1 (6 bases). V was trimmed by 4 bases and J by 8 bases, leaving 12 bases between them. The CDR3 is made up of 13 amino acids. Germline V gene lookup returns CDR1 ENHRY and CDR2 SYGVKD. The DNA read from the CDR3 is TGTGCCATCAGTGTAGGCAGGGGTAAGCCC. It translates to CAISVGRGKP. The full CDR3 sequence reads CAISVGRGKPQHF.

As for this clone: The CDR3 end falls 3 residues outside the read, so it is completed with the germline J gene. This chain uses TRBV14 with TRBJ1-3; D is uncertain. This CDR3 region has 12 residues. Trimming removed 11 bases from V and 0 bases from J, with 8 bases in between. CDR1 SGHDN and CDR2 FVKESK come from the germline V gene. The sequenced CDR3 bases are TGTGCCTTTGAGCACTCTGGAAACACC. Protein sequence: CAFEHSGNT. The entire CDR3 reads CAFEHSGNTIYF.

Note on this clone: The observed sequence ends 3 residues before the CDR3 terminus, with the missing tail filled in from the germline J gene. The same CDR3 is also encoded by other DNA sequences in this sample. V gene TRBV30 combines with J gene TRBJ1-3; D unresolved. The V gene's germline CDR1 is GTSNPN and CDR2 SVGIG (reference sequence). V lost 5 bases and J lost 0, with 8 bases in between. The CDR3 loop spans 13 amino acids. CDR3 DNA, as far as it was read: TGTGCCTGGGACTCCCTCTCTGGAAACACC. Translating it yields CAWDSLSGNT. The whole CDR3 is CAWDSLSGNTIYF.

A note on this clone: From the germline J gene comes the end of the CDR3, since the read stops 3 residues before it. The chain employs TRBV28 and TRBJ1-1, with D perhaps TRBD1 (5 bases). This CDR3 is 13 amino acids long. Trimming took off 4 bases at V and 4 bases at J, with 10 bases between the two ends. CDR1 and CDR2 from the germline V gene are MDHEN and SYDVKM. The sequenced CDR3 bases are TGTGCCAGCAGTTGGCAGGGAGGCACTGAA. Its translation is CASSWQGGTE. The whole CDR3 reads CASSWQGGTEAFF.

Comment on this clone: The read is 3 residues too short to cover the CDR3 end, so that end is filled in from the germline J gene. Other DNA sequences from this sample encode an identical CDR3 as well. The chain recombines TRBV20-1 with TRBJ2-7; D could derive from TRBD1 or TRBD2 (7 bases each). V was shortened by 3 bases and J by 3 bases, with 15 bases between the two germline ends. CDR3 length equals 14 residues. Per germline, CDR1 DFQATT and CDR2 SNEGSKA (reference sequence). Here the CDR3 reads CSARGRGQGYEQYF. The sequenced part of the CDR3 DNA is TGCAGTGCTAGGGGGAGGGGGCAGGGCTACGAG.

The CDR3 here is CASSYRGSPGATYDYTF. Partial CDR3 DNA: TGTGCCAGCAGCTATCGGGGATCTCCGGGAGCAACCTACGAC. This chain joins TRBV7-6 and TRBJ1-2; D is unresolved. The CDR3 is cut off 3 residues early in the read; its end comes from the germline J gene. Germline CDR1 reads SGHVS; CDR2 reads FNYEAQ. The CDR3 runs to 17 residues.

In regard to this clone: Read coverage stops 3 residues before the CDR3 terminus; the germline J gene supplies the remainder. This chain links TRBV14 with TRBJ2-3; D perhaps matches TRBD2 (7 bases). The ends were cut back, 0 bases at V and 8 bases at J, with 18 bases in the middle. CDR3 size: 16 residues. The germline V gene has CDR1 SGHDN and CDR2 FVKESK. CDR3 bases read: TGTGCCAGCAGCCAAGACTGGGGGGGGGCCTCGGTTACG. This codes for CASSQDWGGASVT. The entire CDR3 reads CASSQDWGGASVTQYF.

As regards this clone: The sequence runs out 3 residues before the end of the CDR3; the remainder is reconstructed from the germline J gene. The same CDR3 arises from other DNA sequences in this sample as well. The chain couples TRBV2 to TRBJ1-6, with a weak D call TRBD1 (5 bases). CDR1 and CDR2 from the germline V gene are SNHLY and FYNNEI. The CDR3 length is 14 residues. V gave up 8 bases and J gave up 4 bases, with 12 bases separating them. CDR3: CASALRGYNSPLHF. The CDR3 DNA, read in part, is TGTGCCAGCGCCCTGAGGGGATATAATTCACCC.

In the case of this clone: The junction departs from the called germline gene at one end, perhaps through a read error. The CDR3 DNA, read in part, is TGCGCCAGCAGCCAAGTAGAGGTCCGAACAGGGGGTGAC. It encodes CASSQVEVRTGGD. The whole CDR3 protein is CASSQVEVRTGGDYTF. V is TRBV4-2 and J is TRBJ1-2; the match to TRBD1 covers 8 bases. The read halts 3 residues ahead of the CDR3 end, with the missing end drawn from the germline J gene. The CDR3 has 16 amino acids. Germline CDR1 reads LGHNA; CDR2 reads YNFKEQ.

Notes on this clone: The read ends 3 residues shy of where the CDR3 ends; the end is completed using the germline J gene. The gene calls are TRBV7-3 and TRBJ1-3, with D perhaps matching TRBD1 (6 bases). The CDR3 extends over 14 amino acids. The V and J ends lost 2 bases and 3 bases respectively, with 8 bases between them. Per the germline V gene, CDR1 is SGHTA and CDR2 is FQGTGA. The CDR3 loop reads CASSLLGHGNTIYF. Incomplete CDR3 DNA: TGTGCCAGCAGCTTATTGGGACATGGAAACACC. The whole variable domain, remainder taken from reference TRBV7-3 and TRBJ1-3, is GAGVSQTPSNKVTEKGKYVELRCDPISGHTALYWYRQSLGQGPEFLIYFQGTGAADDSGLPNDRFFAVRPEGSVSTLKIQRTERGDSAVYLCASSLLGHGNTIYFGEGSWLTVV.

Comments on this clone: The read finishes 3 residues shy of the CDR3 end, and the germline J gene is used to complete it. This rearrangement joins TRBV7-3 to TRBJ2-6, with TRBD1 as a possible D gene (5 bases). The germline gives CDR1 SGHTA, CDR2 FQGTGA. V was pared by 6 bases and J by 3 bases, with 15 bases between. The CDR3 length is 16 residues. Partial CDR3 DNA: TGTGCCAGCAGTCCAGGGTTTGGCGATGGGGCCAACGTC. This gives the protein CASSPGFGDGANV. The CDR3, in full, reads CASSPGFGDGANVLTF.

As regards this clone: The CDR3 is cut off 3 residues early in the read; its end comes from the germline J gene. The chain recombines TRBV7-8 with TRBJ2-5; 8 bases agree with TRBD2. In germline, CDR1 is SGHVS, CDR2 FQNEAQ. The J segment lost 2 bases and the V segment lost 3 bases, leaving 5 bases of the junction unmatched. This CDR3 spans 15 amino acids. The CDR3 DNA, read in part, is TGTGCCAGCAGCTTTGCGGGGGGACTGCAAGAGACC. It codes for CASSFAGGLQET. The complete CDR3 protein is CASSFAGGLQETQYF.

The CDR3 region is CASSLDGTADTQYF. CDR3 DNA (partial): TGTGCCAGCAGCTTAGACGGGACAGCAGATACC. The J gene is TRBJ2-5, the V gene TRBV7-9, with 7 bases lining up with TRBD1. The sequenced fragment ends 3 residues before the CDR3 boundary, so the rest is inferred from the germline J gene. CDR3 length equals 14 residues. Germline V CDR1 and CDR2: SEHNR, FQNEAQ (reference sequence). Complete variable domain (other parts from reference TRBV7-9 and TRBJ2-5): DTGVSQNPRHKITKRGQNVTFRCDPISEHNRLYWYRQTLGQGPEFLTYFQNEAQLEKSRLLSDRFSAERPKGSFSTLEIQRTEQGDSAMYLCASSLDGTADTQYFGPGTRLLVL.